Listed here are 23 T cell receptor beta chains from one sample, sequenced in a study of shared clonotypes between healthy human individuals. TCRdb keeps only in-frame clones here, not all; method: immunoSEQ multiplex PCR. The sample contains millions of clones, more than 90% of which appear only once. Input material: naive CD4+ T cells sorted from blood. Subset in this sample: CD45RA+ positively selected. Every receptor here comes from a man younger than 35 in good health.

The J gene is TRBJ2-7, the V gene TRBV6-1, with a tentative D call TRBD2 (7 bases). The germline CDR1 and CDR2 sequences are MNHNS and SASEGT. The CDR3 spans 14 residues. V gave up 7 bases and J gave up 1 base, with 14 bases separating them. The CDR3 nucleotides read TGTGCCAGCACCCCGGGGAGGGGGTCCTACGAGCAGTACTTC. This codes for CASTPGRGSYEQYF.

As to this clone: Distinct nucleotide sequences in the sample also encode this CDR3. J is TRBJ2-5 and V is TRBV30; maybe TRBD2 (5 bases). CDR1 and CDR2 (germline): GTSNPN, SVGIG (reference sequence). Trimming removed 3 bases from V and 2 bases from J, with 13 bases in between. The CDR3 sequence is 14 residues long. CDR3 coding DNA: TGTGCCTGGAGCCGCCGGGGTCTGCAAGAGACCCAGTACTTC. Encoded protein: CAWSRRGLQETQYF.

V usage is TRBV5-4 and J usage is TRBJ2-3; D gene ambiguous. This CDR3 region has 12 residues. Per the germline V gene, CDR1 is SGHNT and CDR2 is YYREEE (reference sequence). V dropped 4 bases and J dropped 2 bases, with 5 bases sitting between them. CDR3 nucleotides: TGTGCCAGCAGCGCGAACACAGATACGCAGTATTTT. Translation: CASSANTDTQYF.

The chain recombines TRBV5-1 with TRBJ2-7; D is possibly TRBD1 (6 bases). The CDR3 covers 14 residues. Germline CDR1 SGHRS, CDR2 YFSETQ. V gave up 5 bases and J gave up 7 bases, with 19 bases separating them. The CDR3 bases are TGCGCCAGCAGTAAGGTGGACAGACCGGGGGAGCAGTACTTC. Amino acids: CASSKVDRPGEQYF.

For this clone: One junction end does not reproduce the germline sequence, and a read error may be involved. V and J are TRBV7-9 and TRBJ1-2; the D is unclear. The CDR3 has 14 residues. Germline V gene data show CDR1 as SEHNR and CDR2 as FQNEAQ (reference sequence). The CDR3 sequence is CASSLPVAGGGYAF. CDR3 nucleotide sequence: TGTGCCAGCAGCTTACCGGTAGCGGGAGGAGGCTACGCCTTC.

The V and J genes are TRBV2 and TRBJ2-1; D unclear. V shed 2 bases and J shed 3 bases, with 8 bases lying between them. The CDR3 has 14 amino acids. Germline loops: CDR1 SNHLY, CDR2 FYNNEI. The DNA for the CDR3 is TGTGCCAGCAGTGAATCGGTCAGCTACAATGAGCAGTTCTTC. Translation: CASSESVSYNEQFF.

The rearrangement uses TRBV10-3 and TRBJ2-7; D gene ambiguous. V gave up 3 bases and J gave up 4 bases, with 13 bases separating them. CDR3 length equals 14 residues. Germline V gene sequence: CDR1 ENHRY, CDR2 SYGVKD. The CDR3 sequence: CAISDSLNRYEQYF. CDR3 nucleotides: TGTGCCATCAGTGACAGTCTGAATAGATACGAGCAGTACTTC.

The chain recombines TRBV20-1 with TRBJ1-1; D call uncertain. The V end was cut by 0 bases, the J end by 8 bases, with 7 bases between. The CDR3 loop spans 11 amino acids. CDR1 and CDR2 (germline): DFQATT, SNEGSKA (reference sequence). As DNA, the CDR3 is TGCAGTGCTAGAGATTTTCAGGAAGCTTTCTTT. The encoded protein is CSARDFQEAFF.

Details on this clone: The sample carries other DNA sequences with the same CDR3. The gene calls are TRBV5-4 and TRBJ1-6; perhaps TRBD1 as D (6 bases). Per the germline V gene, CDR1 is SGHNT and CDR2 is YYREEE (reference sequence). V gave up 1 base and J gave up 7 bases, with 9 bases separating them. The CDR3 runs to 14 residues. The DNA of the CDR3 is TGTGCCAGCAGCTTGACAGGGACCAATTCACCCCTCCACTTT. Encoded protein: CASSLTGTNSPLHF.

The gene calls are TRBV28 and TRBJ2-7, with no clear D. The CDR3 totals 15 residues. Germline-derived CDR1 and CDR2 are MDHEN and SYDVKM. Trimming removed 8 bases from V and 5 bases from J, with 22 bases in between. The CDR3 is CASLGAGPPANEQYF. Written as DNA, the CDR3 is TGTGCCAGCCTGGGTGCAGGCCCCCCTGCCAACGAGCAGTACTTC.

CDR3 residues: CASSLEARYGGRQETQYF. CDR3 nucleotides: TGTGCCAGCAGCTTAGAGGCCCGGTACGGTGGAAGACAAGAGACCCAGTACTTC. The chain recombines TRBV7-9 with TRBJ2-5; unclear D gene. The CDR3 loop spans 18 amino acids. Trimming took 1 base from V and 2 from J, leaving 20 bases between them. Looked up from germline, CDR1 is SEHNR and CDR2 is FQNEAQ (reference sequence).

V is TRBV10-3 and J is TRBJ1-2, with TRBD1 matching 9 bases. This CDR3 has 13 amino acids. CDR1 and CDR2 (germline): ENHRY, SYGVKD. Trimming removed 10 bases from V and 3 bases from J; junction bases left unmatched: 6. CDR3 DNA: TGTGCCACCAAACAGGGGGCAGACTATGGCTACACCTTC. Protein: CATKQGADYGYTF.

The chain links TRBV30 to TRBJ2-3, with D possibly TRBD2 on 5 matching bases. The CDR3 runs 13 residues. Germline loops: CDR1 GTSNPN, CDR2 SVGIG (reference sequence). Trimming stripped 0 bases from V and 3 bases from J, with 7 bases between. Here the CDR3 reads CAWSVKRTDTQYF. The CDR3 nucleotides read TGTGCCTGGAGTGTAAAGCGGACAGATACGCAGTATTTT.

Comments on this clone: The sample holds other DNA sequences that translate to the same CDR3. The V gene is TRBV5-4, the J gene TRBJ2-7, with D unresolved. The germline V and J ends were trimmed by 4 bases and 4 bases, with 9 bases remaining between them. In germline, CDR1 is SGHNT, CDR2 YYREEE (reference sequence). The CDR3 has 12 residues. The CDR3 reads CASSHNSYEQYF. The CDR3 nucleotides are TGTGCCAGCAGCCACAACAGTTACGAGCAGTACTTC. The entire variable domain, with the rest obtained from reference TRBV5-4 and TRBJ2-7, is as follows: ETGVTQSPTHLIKTRGQQVTLRCSSQSGHNTVSWYQQALGQGPQFIFQYYREEENGRGNFPPRFSGLQFPNYSSELNVNALELDDSALYLCASSHNSYEQYFGPGTRLTVT.

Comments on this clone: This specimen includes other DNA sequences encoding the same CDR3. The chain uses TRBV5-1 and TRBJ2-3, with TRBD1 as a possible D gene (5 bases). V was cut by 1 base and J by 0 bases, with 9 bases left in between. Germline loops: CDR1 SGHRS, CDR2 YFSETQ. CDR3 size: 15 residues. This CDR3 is CASSLQGTSTDTQYF. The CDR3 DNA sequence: TGCGCCAGCAGCTTGCAGGGCACCAGCACAGATACGCAGTATTTT.

CDR3 nucleotide sequence: TGTGCCAGCAGCGCGAGAGGGGGTCCCTATGGCTACACCTTC. It is translated as CASSARGGPYGYTF. V usage is TRBV9 and J usage is TRBJ1-2; maybe TRBD1 (6 bases). The germline CDR1 and CDR2 sequences are SGDLS and YYNGEE. The CDR3 runs to 14 residues. Trimming cost V 3 bases and J 4 bases, with 13 bases left between them.

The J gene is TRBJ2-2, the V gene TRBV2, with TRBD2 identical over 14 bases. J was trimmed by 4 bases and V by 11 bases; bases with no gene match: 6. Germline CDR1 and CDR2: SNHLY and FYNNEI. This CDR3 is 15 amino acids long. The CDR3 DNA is TGTGCCGGAAGGACTAGCGGGGGGAGCACCGGGGAGCTGTTTTTT. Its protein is CAGRTSGGSTGELFF.

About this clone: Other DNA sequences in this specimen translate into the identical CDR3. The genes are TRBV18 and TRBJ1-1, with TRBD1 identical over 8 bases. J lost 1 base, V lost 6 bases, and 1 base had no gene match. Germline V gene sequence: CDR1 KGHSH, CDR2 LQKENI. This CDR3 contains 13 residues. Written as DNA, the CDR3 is TGTGCCAGCTCTGGACAGGGGAACACTGAAGCTTTCTTT. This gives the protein CASSGQGNTEAFF. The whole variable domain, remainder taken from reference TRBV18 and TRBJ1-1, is NAGVMQNPRHLVRRRGQEARLRCSPMKGHSHVYWYRQLPEEGLKFMVYLQKENIIDESGMPKERFSAEFPKEGPSILRIQQVVRGDSAAYFCASSGQGNTEAFFGQGTRLTVV.

CDR3 amino acids: CASSPRQGAPYEQYF. The CDR3, as DNA: TGCGCCAGCAGCCCTAGACAGGGGGCCCCCTACGAGCAGTACTTC. The gene calls are TRBV5-1 and TRBJ2-7, with TRBD1 matching 10 bases. The CDR3 is 15 residues long. Germline-derived CDR1 and CDR2 are SGHRS and YFSETQ. J lost 2 bases, V lost 4 bases, and 6 bases had no gene match.

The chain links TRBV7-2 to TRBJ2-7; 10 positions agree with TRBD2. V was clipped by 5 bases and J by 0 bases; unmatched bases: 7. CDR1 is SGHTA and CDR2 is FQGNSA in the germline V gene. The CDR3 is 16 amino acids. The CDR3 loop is CASSAPGLANSYEQYF. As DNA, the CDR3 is TGTGCCAGCAGCGCCCCGGGACTAGCGAACTCCTACGAGCAGTACTTC.

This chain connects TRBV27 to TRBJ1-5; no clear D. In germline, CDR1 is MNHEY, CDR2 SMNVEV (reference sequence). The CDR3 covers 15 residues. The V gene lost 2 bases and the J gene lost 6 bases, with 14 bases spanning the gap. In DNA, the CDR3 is TGTGCCAGCAGTTTAAGTTATGGGGTAAGTCAGCCCCAGCATTTT. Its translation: CASSLSYGVSQPQHF.

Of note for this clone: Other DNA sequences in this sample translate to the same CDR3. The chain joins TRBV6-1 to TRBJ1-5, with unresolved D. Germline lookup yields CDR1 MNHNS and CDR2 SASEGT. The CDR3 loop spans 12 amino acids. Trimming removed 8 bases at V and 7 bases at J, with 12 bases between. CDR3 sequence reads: CASGRVDQPQHF. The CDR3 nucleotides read TGTGCCAGCGGTAGAGTAGACCAGCCCCAGCATTTT.

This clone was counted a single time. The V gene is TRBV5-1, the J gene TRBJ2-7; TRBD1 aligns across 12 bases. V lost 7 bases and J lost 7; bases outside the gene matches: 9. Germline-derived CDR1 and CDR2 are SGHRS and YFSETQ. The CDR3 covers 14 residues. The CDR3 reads CASVVGQGAGEQYF. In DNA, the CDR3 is TGCGCCAGCGTCGTGGGACAGGGGGCGGGGGAGCAGTACTTC. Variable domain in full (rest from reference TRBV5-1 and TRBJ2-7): KAGVTQTPRYLIKTRGQQVTLSCSPISGHRSVSWYQQTPGQGLQFLFEYFSETQRNKGNFPGRFSGRQFSNSRSEMNVSTLELGDSALYLCASVVGQGAGEQYFGPGTRLTVT.